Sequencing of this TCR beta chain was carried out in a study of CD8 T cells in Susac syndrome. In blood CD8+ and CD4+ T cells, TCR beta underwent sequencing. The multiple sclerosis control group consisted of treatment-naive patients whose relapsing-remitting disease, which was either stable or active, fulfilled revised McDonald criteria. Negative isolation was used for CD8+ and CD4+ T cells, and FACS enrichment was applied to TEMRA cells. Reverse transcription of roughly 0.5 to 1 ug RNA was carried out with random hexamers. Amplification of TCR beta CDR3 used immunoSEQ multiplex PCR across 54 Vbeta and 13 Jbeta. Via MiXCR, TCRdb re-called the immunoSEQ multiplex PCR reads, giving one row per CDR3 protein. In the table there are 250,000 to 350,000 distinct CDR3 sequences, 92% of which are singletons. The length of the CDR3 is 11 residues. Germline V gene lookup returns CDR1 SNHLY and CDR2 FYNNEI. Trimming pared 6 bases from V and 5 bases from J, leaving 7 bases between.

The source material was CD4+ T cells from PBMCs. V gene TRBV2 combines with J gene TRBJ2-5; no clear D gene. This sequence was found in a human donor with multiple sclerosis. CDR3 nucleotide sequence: TGTGCCAGCAGATATCACGAGACCCAGTACTTC. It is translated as CASRYHETQYF.